Below, one T cell receptor (beta chain) is given with its context. Antigen unknown. The CDR3 extends over 14 amino acids. Germline V gene data show CDR1 as MNHEY and CDR2 as SVGAGI. The V gene end was trimmed by 6 bases and the J gene end by 3 bases; junction bases not matched to a gene: 4. After isolation, RNA underwent reverse transcription to generate cDNA as the sequencing template. The assay was immunoSEQ multiplex PCR, and TCRdb's table has in-frame clones only and misses some. The table has approximately 130,000 clones, around 50% seen once. Punch biopsies of lesional scalp, plus peripheral blood, were taken from alopecia areata patients. These data originate in a study of CD8+ T cells in alopecia areata. Study results and caveats: For lesional scalp, especially alopecia totalis/universalis, clonality was higher than in normal scalp. Relative to mice, TCR sharing across patients was less clear, a difference possibly HLA-related.

This clonotype was obtained from a human donor with alopecia areata. The sample was NKG2D-low CD8+ T cells sorted from blood. The chain is built from TRBV6-5 and TRBJ2-5; 10 bases fit TRBD1. CDR3 region: CASSFGTGEETQYF. The CDR3 nucleotides are TGTGCCAGCAGCTTCGGGACAGGGGAAGAGACCCAGTACTTC.